The 10 T cell receptor beta chains below all came from one sample that was sequenced in a study of blood T cell repertoires in COVID-19. Method: immunoSEQ multiplex PCR; TCRdb's copy keeps in-frame clones and lacks some. The profile covers approximately 120,000 clones, with more than 65% appearing a single time and 6.5% to 10% taken by the ten largest. The sample was peripheral blood. The origin of the receptors is a woman of 80 years or more with active or convalescent COVID-19.

The V call is TRBV28, the J call TRBJ1-1, with TRBD1 as a possible D gene (6 bases). There are 16 residues in the CDR3. V was pared by 5 bases and J by 4 bases, with 20 bases between. The germline gives CDR1 MDHEN, CDR2 SYDVKM. CDR3 DNA: TGTGCCAGCAGTCCGGGTTTGTCAGGGGAAGGCACTGAAGCTTTCTTT. Its translation: CASSPGLSGEGTEAFF.

This clone was observed once. In DNA, the CDR3 is TGTGCCAGCAGCCTCCTTTCCGGGACTCCCCCCTACGAGCAGTACTTC. Amino acids: CASSLLSGTPPYEQYF. V is TRBV7-9 and J is TRBJ2-7; weak D call: TRBD2 (6 bases). The CDR3 runs to 16 residues. Germline V gene data show CDR1 as SEHNR and CDR2 as FQNEAQ (reference sequence). Trimming left V 5 bases short and J 2 bases short, with 19 bases between.

This chain joins TRBV19 and TRBJ1-2, with 8 positions matching TRBD1. The germline V gene has CDR1 LNHDA and CDR2 SQIVND (reference sequence). Trimming removed 5 bases from V and 4 bases from J; junction bases left unmatched: 6. The CDR3 has 14 amino acids. CDR3 sequence: CASSATGEAYGYTF. The CDR3 DNA follows: TGTGCCAGTAGTGCGACAGGGGAGGCCTATGGCTACACCTTC.

CDR3 amino acids: CASSATGRTGRNTIYF. The CDR3 DNA follows: TGTGCCAGCAGTGCCACGGGCCGGACAGGTAGAAACACCATATATTTT. This chain connects TRBV27 to TRBJ1-3; 7 bases are a match to TRBD1. Losses at the gene ends were 5 bases for V and 5 bases for J; bases not matched to a gene: 12. The CDR3 consists of 16 residues. CDR1 MNHEY and CDR2 SMNVEV come from the germline V gene (reference sequence).

The chain uses TRBV10-3 and TRBJ2-1; 12 bases are shared with TRBD2. Germline V gene data show CDR1 as ENHRY and CDR2 as SYGVKD. Trimming at V came to 8 bases and at J to 9 bases, leaving 8 bases not matched to a gene. The CDR3 runs to 14 residues. CDR3 protein: CAIGLAGRLGEQFF. The CDR3 coding sequence is TGTGCCATCGGACTAGCGGGAAGGTTAGGTGAGCAGTTCTTC.

This sequence joins TRBV4-1 and TRBJ1-1; TRBD1 might be the D (6 bases). Germline-derived CDR1 and CDR2 are MGHRA and YSYEKL. This CDR3 is built from 14 residues. V shed 1 base and J shed 10 bases, with 16 bases lying between them. The CDR3 sequence is CASSQAGVLGGAFF. The CDR3 nucleotides read TGCGCCAGCAGCCAAGCGGGTGTCCTAGGGGGAGCTTTCTTT.

The gene calls are TRBV6-6 and TRBJ1-1, with TRBD1 matching 7 bases. The ends lost 7 bases at V and 5 bases at J; junction bases unmatched: 7. CDR3 length: 13 amino acids. CDR1 MNHNY and CDR2 SVGAGI come from the germline V gene (reference sequence). In DNA, the CDR3 is TGTGCCAGCACCACAGGGGCGAGGACTGAAGCTTTCTTT. It yields the protein CASTTGARTEAFF.

V gene TRBV21-1 combines with J gene TRBJ2-2; TRBD2 is the table's D call and was not checked against the DNA. TRBV21-1 is shown as a pseudogene. The CDR3 extends over 18 amino acids. CDR3 nucleotide sequence: TGTGCCAGCAGCAAAGTGCGGACTAGCGGGAGGGCCACCGGGGAGCTGTTTTTT. This codes for CASSKVRTSGRATGELFF.

The chain employs TRBV5-4 and TRBJ1-4, with D perhaps TRBD1 (5 bases). CDR1 is SGHNT and CDR2 is YYREEE in the germline V gene (reference sequence). The V end lost 4 bases, the J end lost 2 bases, and 12 bases lay between the germline ends. The CDR3 covers 15 residues. CDR3 sequence (DNA): TGTGCCAGCAGCCCACGGGGGGTGACTAATGAAAAACTGTTTTTT. Its translation is CASSPRGVTNEKLFF.

The V gene is TRBV15, the J gene TRBJ1-3; 10 positions agree with TRBD1. Germline V gene lookup returns CDR1 LNHNV and CDR2 YYDKDF (reference sequence). The ends lost 3 bases at V and 6 bases at J; junction bases unmatched: 5. This CDR3 spans 15 amino acids. The CDR3: CATSRGTGVENTIYF. The CDR3 region has the DNA TGTGCCACCAGCAGGGGGACAGGGGTGGAAAACACCATATATTTT.